This T cell receptor beta chain was profiled in a study of early T cells in non-severe SARS-CoV-2 infection. Attachment of unique molecular identifiers was made to individual cDNA molecules. TCRdb itself ran the 5' RACE reads through MiXCR, one entry per CDR3 protein. This table holds approximately 42,000 distinct CDR3 sequences, 7.1% found once. The CDR3 extends over 15 amino acids. J was trimmed by 12 bases and V by 0 bases; bases with no gene match: 9. CDR1 and CDR2 (germline): DFQATT, SNEGSKA (reference sequence). The sequenced sample consisted of whole blood. The TCR originated in an adult who was a healthcare worker with PCR-confirmed SARS-CoV-2 infection or an uninfected control (not recorded which). V gene TRBV20-1 combines with J gene TRBJ1-6; 9 nucleotides align to TRBD1. The CDR3 here is CSARDEDRGYLPLHF. For the CDR3, the DNA is TGCAGTGCTAGAGACGAAGACAGGGGGTATTTACCCCTCCACTTT.